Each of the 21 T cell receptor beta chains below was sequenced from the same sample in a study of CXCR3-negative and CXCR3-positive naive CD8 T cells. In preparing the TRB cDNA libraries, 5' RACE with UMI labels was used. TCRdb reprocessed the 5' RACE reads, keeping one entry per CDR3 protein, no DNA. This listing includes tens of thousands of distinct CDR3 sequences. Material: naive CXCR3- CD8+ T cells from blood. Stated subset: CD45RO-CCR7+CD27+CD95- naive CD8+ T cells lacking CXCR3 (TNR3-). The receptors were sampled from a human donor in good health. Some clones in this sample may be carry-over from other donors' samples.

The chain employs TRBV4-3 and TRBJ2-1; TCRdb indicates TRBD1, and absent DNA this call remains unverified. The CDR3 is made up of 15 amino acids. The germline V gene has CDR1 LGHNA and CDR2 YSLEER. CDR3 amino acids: CASSQRTGGADEQFF.

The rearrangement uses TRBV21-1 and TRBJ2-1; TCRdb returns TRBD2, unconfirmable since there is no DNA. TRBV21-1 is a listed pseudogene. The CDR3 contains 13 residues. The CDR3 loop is CATGLAGRNEQFF.

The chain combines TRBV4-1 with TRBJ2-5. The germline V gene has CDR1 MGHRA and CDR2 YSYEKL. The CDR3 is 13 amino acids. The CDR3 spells CASSQEPQETQYF.

The CDR3 sequence: CASSLGGTSGNNEQFF. The chain has TRBV7-6 and TRBJ2-1; TCRdb returns TRBD2, unconfirmable since there is no DNA. The CDR3 loop spans 16 amino acids. Germline V lookup: CDR1 SGHVS, CDR2 FNYEAQ.

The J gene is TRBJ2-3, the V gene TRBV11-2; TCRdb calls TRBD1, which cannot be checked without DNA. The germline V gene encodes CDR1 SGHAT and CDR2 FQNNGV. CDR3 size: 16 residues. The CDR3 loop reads CATEGNSRTDTDTQYF.

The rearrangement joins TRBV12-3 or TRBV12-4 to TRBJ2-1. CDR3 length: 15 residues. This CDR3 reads CASSFSEPAYNEQFF.

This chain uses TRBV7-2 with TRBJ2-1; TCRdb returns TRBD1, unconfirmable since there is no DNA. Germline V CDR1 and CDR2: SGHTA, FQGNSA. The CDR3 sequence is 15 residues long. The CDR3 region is CASSFNRETYNEQFF.

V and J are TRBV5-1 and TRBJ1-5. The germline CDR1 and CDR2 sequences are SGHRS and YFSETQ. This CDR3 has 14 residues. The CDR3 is CASSSGLSDQPQHF.

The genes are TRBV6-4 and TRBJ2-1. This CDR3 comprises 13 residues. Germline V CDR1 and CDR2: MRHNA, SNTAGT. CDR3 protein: CASSDSFYNEQFF.

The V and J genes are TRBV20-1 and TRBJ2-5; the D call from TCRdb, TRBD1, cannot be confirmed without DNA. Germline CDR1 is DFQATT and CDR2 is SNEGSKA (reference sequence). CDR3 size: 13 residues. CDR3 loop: CSAGNGTEETQYF.

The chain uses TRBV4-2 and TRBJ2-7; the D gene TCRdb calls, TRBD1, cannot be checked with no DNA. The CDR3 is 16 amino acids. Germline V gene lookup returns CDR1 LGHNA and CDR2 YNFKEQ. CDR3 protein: CASSQVPQGPFYEQYF.

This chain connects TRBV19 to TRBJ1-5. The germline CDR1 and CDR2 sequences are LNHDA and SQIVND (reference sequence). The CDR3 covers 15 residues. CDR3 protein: CASSIASYSNQPQHF.

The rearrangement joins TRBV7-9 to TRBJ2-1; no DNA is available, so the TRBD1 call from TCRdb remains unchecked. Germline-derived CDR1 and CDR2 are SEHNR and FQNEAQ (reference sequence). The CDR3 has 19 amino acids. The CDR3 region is CASSSTTHYPRDRGDEQFF.

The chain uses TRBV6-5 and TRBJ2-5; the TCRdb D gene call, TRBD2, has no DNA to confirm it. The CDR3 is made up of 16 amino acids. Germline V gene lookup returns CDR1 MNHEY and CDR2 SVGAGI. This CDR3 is CASSLTTSGDQETQYF.

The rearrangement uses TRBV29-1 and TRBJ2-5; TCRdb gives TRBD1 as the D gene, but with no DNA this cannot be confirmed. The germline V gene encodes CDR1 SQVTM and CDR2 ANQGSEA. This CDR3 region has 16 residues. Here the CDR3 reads CSVENGAGYEVETQYF.

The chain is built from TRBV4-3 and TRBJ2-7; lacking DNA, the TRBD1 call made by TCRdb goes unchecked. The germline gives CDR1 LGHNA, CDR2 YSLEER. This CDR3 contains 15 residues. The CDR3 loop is CASSQVWTGNYEQYF.

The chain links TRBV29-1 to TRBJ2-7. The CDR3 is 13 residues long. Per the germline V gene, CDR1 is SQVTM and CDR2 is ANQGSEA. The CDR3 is CSVVRQNDNEQYF.

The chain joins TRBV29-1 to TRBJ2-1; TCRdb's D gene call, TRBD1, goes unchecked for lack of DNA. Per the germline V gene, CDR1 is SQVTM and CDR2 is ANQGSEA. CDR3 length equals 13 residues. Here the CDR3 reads CSVPGDRENEQFF.

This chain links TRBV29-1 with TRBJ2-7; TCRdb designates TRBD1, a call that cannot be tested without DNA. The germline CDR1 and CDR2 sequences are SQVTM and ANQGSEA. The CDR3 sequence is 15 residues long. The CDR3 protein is CSATLSSTETYEQYF.

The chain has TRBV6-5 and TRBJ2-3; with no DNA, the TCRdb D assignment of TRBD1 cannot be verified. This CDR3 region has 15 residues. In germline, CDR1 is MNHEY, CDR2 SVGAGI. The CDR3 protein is CASSYAGQAGDTQYF.

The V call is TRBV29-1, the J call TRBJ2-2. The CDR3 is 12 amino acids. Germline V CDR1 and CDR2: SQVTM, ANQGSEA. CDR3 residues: CSVERDTGELFF.